This T cell receptor (beta chain) was identified during a study of blood T cell repertoires in COVID-19. The CDR3 extends over 14 amino acids. Per the germline V gene, CDR1 is DFQATT and CDR2 is SNEGSKA (reference sequence). Trimming stripped 3 bases from V and 5 bases from J, with 16 bases between. The table came from immunoSEQ multiplex PCR; TCRdb's copy has only in-frame clones and leaves some out. Found here are roughly 380,000 clones, about 89% of them singletons; the top ten hold about 1.6%. Seattle researchers signed up patients amid active infection and tracked them longitudinally. What was sequenced was peripheral blood. This receptor was obtained from a woman aged 40 to 50 with COVID-19, enrolled during active disease. This sequence joins TRBV20-1 and TRBJ1-2; D call uncertain. As DNA, the CDR3 is TGCAGTGCTAGTAGTCCCACCAGGAGGTATGGCTACACCTTC. It yields the protein CSASSPTRRYGYTF.